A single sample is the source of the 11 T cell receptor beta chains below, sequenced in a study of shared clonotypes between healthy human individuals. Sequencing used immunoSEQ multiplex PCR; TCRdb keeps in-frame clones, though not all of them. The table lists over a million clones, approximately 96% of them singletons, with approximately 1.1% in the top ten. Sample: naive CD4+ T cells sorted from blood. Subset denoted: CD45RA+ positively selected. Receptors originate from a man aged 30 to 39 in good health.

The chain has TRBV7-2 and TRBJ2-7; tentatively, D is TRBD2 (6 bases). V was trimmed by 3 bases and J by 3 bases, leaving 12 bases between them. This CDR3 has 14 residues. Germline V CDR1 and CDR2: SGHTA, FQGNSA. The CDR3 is CASSFGTGYYEQYF. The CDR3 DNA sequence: TGTGCCAGCAGCTTTGGGACTGGGTACTACGAGCAGTACTTC.

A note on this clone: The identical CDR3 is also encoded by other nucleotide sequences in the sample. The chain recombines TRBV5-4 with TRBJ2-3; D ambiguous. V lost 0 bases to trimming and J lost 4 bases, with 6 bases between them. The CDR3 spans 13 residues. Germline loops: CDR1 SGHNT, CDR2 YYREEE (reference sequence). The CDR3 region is CASSLVESDTQYF. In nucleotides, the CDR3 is TGTGCCAGCAGCTTGGTAGAGTCAGATACGCAGTATTTT.

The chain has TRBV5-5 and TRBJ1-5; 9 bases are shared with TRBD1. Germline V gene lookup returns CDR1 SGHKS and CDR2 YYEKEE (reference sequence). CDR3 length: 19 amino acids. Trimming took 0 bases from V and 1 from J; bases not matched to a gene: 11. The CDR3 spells CASSLVLGTGIISNQPQHF. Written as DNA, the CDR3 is TGTGCCAGCAGCTTGGTTTTGGGGACAGGGATTATCAGCAATCAGCCCCAGCATTTT.

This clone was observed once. This chain's CDR3 is CASSLGSPRTNTEAFF. CDR3 DNA: TGTGCCAGCAGTTTAGGGTCGCCGCGGACGAACACTGAAGCTTTCTTT. The rearrangement uses TRBV28 and TRBJ1-1, with D unresolved. The CDR3 contains 16 residues. Trimming took 2 bases from V and 1 from J, leaving 14 bases between them. CDR1 and CDR2 (germline): MDHEN, SYDVKM.

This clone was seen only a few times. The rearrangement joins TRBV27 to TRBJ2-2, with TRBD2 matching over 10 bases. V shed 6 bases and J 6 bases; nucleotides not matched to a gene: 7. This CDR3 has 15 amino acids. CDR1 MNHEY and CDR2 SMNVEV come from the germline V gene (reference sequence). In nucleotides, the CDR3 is TGTGCCAGCAGCCAGCTAGCGGGAGTCGCCGGGGAGCTGTTTTTT. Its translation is CASSQLAGVAGELFF.

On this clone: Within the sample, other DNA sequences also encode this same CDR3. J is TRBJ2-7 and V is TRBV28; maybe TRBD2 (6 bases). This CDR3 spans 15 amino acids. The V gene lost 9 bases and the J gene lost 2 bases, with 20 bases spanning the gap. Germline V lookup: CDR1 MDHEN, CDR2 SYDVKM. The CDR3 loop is CASSTPGTGAYEQYF. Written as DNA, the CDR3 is TGTGCCAGTTCCACACCCGGGACGGGGGCCTACGAGCAGTACTTC.

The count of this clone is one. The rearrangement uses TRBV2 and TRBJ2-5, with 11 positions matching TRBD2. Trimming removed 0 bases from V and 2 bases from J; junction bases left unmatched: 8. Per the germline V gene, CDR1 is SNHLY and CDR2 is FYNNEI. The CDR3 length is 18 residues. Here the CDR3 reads CASSEASGRDVGQETQYF. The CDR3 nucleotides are TGTGCCAGCAGTGAAGCTAGCGGGAGGGATGTAGGACAAGAGACCCAGTACTTC.

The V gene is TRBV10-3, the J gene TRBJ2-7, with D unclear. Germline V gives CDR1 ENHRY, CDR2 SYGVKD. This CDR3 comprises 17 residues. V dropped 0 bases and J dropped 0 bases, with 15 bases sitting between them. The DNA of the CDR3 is TGTGCCATCAGTGAGTCGATCGGCTCCCAAACCTCCTACGAGCAGTACTTC. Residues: CAISESIGSQTSYEQYF.

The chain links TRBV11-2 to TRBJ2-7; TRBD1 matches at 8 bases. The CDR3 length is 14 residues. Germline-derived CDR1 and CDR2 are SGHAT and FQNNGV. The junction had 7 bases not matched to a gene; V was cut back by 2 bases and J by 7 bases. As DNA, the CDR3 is TGTGCCAGCAGCTTAAGCAGGGGGCTCGTAGAGCAGTACTTC. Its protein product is CASSLSRGLVEQYF.

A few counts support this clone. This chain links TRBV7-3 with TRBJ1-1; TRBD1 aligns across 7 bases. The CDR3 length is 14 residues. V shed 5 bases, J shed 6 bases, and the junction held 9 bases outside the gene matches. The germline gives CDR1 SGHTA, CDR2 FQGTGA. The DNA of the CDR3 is TGTGCCAGCAGCCTCAACAGGGGTGTGTCTGAAGCTTTCTTT. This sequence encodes CASSLNRGVSEAFF.

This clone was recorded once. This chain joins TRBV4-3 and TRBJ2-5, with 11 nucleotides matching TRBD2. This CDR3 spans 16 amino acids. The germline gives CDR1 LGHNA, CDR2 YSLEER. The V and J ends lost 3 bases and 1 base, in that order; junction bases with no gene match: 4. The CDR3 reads CASSQGLAGGQETQYF. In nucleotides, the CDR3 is TGCGCCAGCAGCCAGGGCCTAGCGGGAGGCCAAGAGACCCAGTACTTC.